What follows are 7 T cell receptor beta chains derived from one specimen sequenced in a study of response to subunit inactivated influenza vaccine. MiXCR, run by TCRdb on the RT-PCR reads, gives a single entry per CDR3 protein. The data contain 800,000 or so distinct CDR3 sequences, approximately 21% of them seen just once; the ten biggest clones take up 10% to 13%. The sample in question was PBMCs from blood, obtained approximately 5 days after vaccination. The source is a man aged 45-60 years who received an inactivated influenza vaccine.

This clonotype was picked up a small number of times. The V gene is TRBV6-5, the J gene TRBJ2-1; D remains unclear. From germline, CDR1 is MNHEY and CDR2 SVGAGI. The V end was cut by 3 bases, the J end by 0 bases, with 9 bases between. This CDR3 is built from 15 residues. CDR3 in amino acids: CASSYVTSSYNEQFF. CDR3 DNA: TGTGCCAGCAGTTATGTAACGAGCTCCTACAATGAGCAGTTCTTC.

The sample holds many counts of this clonotype. The J gene is TRBJ2-2, the V gene TRBV18; tentatively, D is TRBD1 (6 bases). This CDR3 is built from 22 residues. In germline, CDR1 is KGHSH, CDR2 LQKENI. The V end was cut by 1 base, the J end by 4 bases, with 31 bases between. As DNA, the CDR3 is TGTGCCAGCTCACCACAAGGACCAGGGGCGCGTTTTCAGCGACTAAGCACCGGGGAGCTGTTTTTT. The encoded protein is CASSPQGPGARFQRLSTGELFF.

This chain connects TRBV15 to TRBJ2-7, with no clear D. V dropped 3 bases and J dropped 6 bases, with 15 bases sitting between them. The length of the CDR3 is 14 residues. Germline CDR1 LNHNV, CDR2 YYDKDF (reference sequence). The CDR3 reads CATSRSSFRAEQYF. The CDR3 DNA follows: TGTGCCACCAGCAGGTCAAGTTTTCGCGCCGAGCAGTACTTC.

This chain links TRBV10-3 with TRBJ2-3, with no clear D. Germline CDR1 is ENHRY and CDR2 is SYGVKD. This CDR3 contains 11 residues. V gave up 5 bases and J gave up 5 bases, with 5 bases separating them. CDR3 loop: CAISKEDTQYF. The CDR3 DNA reads TGTGCCATCAGTAAAGAAGATACGCAGTATTTT.

This clonotype was observed a few times. The V and J genes are TRBV24-1 and TRBJ2-3, with D maybe TRBD2 (6 bases). V was clipped by 8 bases and J by 4 bases, with 18 bases between them. The CDR3 consists of 15 residues. Germline V CDR1 and CDR2: KGHDR, SFDVKD. CDR3 sequence (DNA): TGTGCCACCACCGGCGACGCGGGATCTGCAGATACGCAGTATTTT. Protein: CATTGDAGSADTQYF.

The genes are TRBV10-3 and TRBJ2-5, with TRBD1 matching 10 bases. The CDR3 is 15 residues long. J gave up 2 bases and V 6 bases, and 6 bases lay outside the gene matches. Germline CDR1 is ENHRY and CDR2 is SYGVKD. The DNA for the CDR3 is TGTGCCATCAGCCCCGGGACAGGGGAGCAAGAGACCCAGTACTTC. This translates into CAISPGTGEQETQYF.

This clonotype was observed a handful of times. The V gene is TRBV13, the J gene TRBJ1-2; D gene unclear. Germline lookup yields CDR1 PRHDT and CDR2 FYEKMQ (reference sequence). There are 17 residues in the CDR3. V lost 4 bases, J lost 1 base, and 19 bases lay in between. CDR3 nucleotides: TGTGCCAGCAGCTATCGTGTGGCAGGCCCATTTAACTATGGCTACACCTTC. This gives the protein CASSYRVAGPFNYGYTF. The full variable domain, in which reference TRBV13 and TRBJ1-2 provide the parts outside the CDR3, is AAGVIQSPRHLIKEKRETATLKCYPIPRHDTVYWYQQGPGQDPQFLISFYEKMQSDKGSIPDRFSAQQFSDYHSELNMSSLELGDSALYFCASSYRVAGPFNYGYTFGSGTRLTVV.